These T cell receptor beta chains were read from a single sample in a study of blood T cell repertoires in COVID-19. Clones were sequenced by immunoSEQ multiplex PCR, and TCRdb holds only the in-frame ones, with some missing. The sample carries approximately 53,000 clones, about 72% recorded once. Sequences were obtained from PBMCs or T cells enriched from blood (not recorded which). The receptors originated from a woman between 45 and 60 years old with acute COVID-19. Both conserved end residues are part of each CDR3. Fields, in order: clone size, D gene, V gene, J gene, CDR3 protein, CDR3 DNA. A D gene is named only where the DNA matches it firmly. A row's size may be missing; if present it is once, few, many or a size class.

abundance: .; d_gene: .; v_gene: TRBV18; j_gene: TRBJ2-2; CDR3aa: CASSPPMGPDTGELFF; CDR3nt: TGTGCCAGCTCACCACCGATGGGCCCCGACACCGGGGAGCTGTTTTTT
abundance: .; d_gene: .; v_gene: TRBV7-8; j_gene: TRBJ1-1; CDR3aa: CASSGKAGSRDAFF; CDR3nt: TGTGCCAGCAGCGGAAAGGCGGGGAGCCGGGATGCTTTCTTT
abundance: once; d_gene: .; v_gene: TRBV11-3; j_gene: TRBJ2-1; CDR3aa: CASSPVQGRGEQFF; CDR3nt: TGTGCCAGCAGCCCAGTACAGGGTCGAGGTGAGCAGTTCTTC
abundance: few; d_gene: .; v_gene: TRBV30; j_gene: TRBJ1-1; CDR3aa: CAWSGQGFTEAFF; CDR3nt: TGTGCCTGGAGTGGGCAGGGGTTCACTGAAGCTTTCTTT
abundance: .; d_gene: .; v_gene: TRBV9; j_gene: TRBJ1-4; CDR3aa: CASSVDTPNEKLFF; CDR3nt: TGTGCCAGCAGCGTAGACACCCCTAATGAAAAACTGTTTTTT
abundance: .; d_gene: .; v_gene: TRBV19; j_gene: TRBJ2-3; CDR3aa: CASSIRGGKDTQYF; CDR3nt: TGTGCCAGTAGTATACGGGGCGGGAAAGATACGCAGTATTTT
abundance: medium-sized; d_gene: TRBD2; v_gene: TRBV4-2; j_gene: TRBJ2-7; CDR3aa: CASRGELAGGSYEQYF; CDR3nt: TGTGCCAGCAGAGGGGAACTAGCGGGGGGCTCCTACGAGCAGTACTTC
abundance: once; d_gene: .; v_gene: TRBV2; j_gene: TRBJ1-4; CDR3aa: CASSEMGGRTEKLFF; CDR3nt: TGTGCCAGCAGTGAGATGGGGGGGAGGACTGAAAAACTGTTTTTT
abundance: .; d_gene: TRBD1; v_gene: TRBV2; j_gene: TRBJ1-1; CDR3aa: CASSGGTVVNEAFF; CDR3nt: TGTGCCAGCAGTGGGGGGACAGTAGTAAACGAAGCTTTCTTT
abundance: .; d_gene: TRBD2; v_gene: TRBV30; j_gene: TRBJ2-7; CDR3aa: CAGGAGGDYEQYF; CDR3nt: TGTGCCGGAGGAGCGGGGGGGGACTACGAGCAGTACTTC
abundance: .; d_gene: TRBD2; v_gene: TRBV7-3; j_gene: TRBJ2-1; CDR3aa: CASSLFSQTSGGHNEQFF; CDR3nt: TGTGCCAGCAGCTTATTTTCCCAGACTAGCGGGGGCCACAATGAGCAGTTCTTC
abundance: few; d_gene: .; v_gene: TRBV19; j_gene: TRBJ2-5; CDR3aa: CASSIRGETQYF; CDR3nt: TGTGCCAGTAGTATACGGGGAGAGACCCAGTACTTC
abundance: .; d_gene: TRBD1; v_gene: TRBV11-2; j_gene: TRBJ1-2; CDR3aa: CASSLVGQWNYGYTF; CDR3nt: TGTGCCAGCAGCTTAGTGGGACAGTGGAACTATGGCTACACCTTC
abundance: .; d_gene: TRBD2; v_gene: TRBV5-1; j_gene: TRBJ2-3; CDR3aa: CASSLEVAGGTDTQYF; CDR3nt: TGCGCCAGCAGCTTGGAGGTAGCGGGGGGCACAGATACGCAGTATTTT
abundance: .; d_gene: .; v_gene: TRBV10-1; j_gene: TRBJ2-2; CDR3aa: CARQFTGELFF; CDR3nt: TGCGCCAGACAATTCACCGGGGAGCTGTTTTTT